This record covers a single T cell receptor beta chain. The clone's antigen remains unknown. The sample holds no much larger clone one base away, and base qualities are not on file. The receptor library was made with the immunoSEQ multiplex PCR assay. In the authors' own workflow: A statistical classification framework was built for diagnosing cytomegalovirus status from the catalog of TCR beta chain sequences. TCRdb retrieved this table from immuneACCESS and kept in-frame rearrangements only. Not all clones are present; in checked studies, unresolved V genes account for under half, and no reason is known for the remainder. V and J calls plus clone size are reproduced from that table; the DNA served to infer D and trimming. The sample profile shows roughly 150,000 clones; 80% to 85% of them were found once. Together, the top ten hold roughly a tenth of the sample. The data were obtained in a study of cytomegalovirus exposure and HLA in healthy donors (dated by TCRdb to 2016 to 2017). At the level of the whole study: The 666 repertoires of the first cohort and the roughly 110 validation repertoires were produced on the same platform, according to a later analysis. Along with the roughly 610-subject first cohort, a separate validation cohort of over a hundred different subjects was used. To predict cytomegalovirus infection status, the study brought together high-throughput TCR immunosequencing, statistical association of individual TCRs with disease status, and machine learning. The study aimed to test whether cataloging public T cell receptors could reveal signatures of past pathogen exposure. The investigation overall reported the following: The classifier was reported to diagnose cytomegalovirus status with high specificity and sensitivity in both the original cohort and the validation cohort. While some public TCRs were present in many individuals, most TCR sequences turned up only very rarely across donors. In vitro tests confirmed that three of the cytomegalovirus-associated TCR beta chains recognize cytomegalovirus antigens. The study listed 150 to 200 TCR beta chains as associated with cytomegalovirus. A later analysis found that TCRs clustered in the first cohort also tended to co-occur in the 100 to 150 validation repertoires, with roughly 95% of cluster scores above 0. It was suggested by the authors that the approach could potentially be generalized to other disease states and immunological phenotypes. A later analysis had no HLA typing for the validation cohort, so co-occurrence there was scored across all 130 or so repertoires.

Separate from the approximately 700-subject first cohort, the validation cohort of 90 to 150 subjects was the group to which the donors belonged. The origin of this receptor is a young man in good health and CMV-seropositive. The sample taken for sequencing was PBMCs.

The CDR3 region: CASSPGQANSYNEQFF. The base sequence is TGCGCCAGCAGCCCTGGACAGGCGAACTCCTACAATGAGCAGTTCTTC. Rearrangement joined TRBV5-1 to TRBJ2-1; 7 central bases correspond to TRBD1. The junction shows trimming of 4 bases on V and 0 bases on J, and the gene matches do not reach 7 bases of it. From the germline V gene, CDR1 is SGHRS and CDR2 is YFSETQ. From the cysteine up to the phenylalanine, the CDR3 has a length of 16 residues. Only CDR3 DNA remains: 48 bases, in frame from the first base.